The clone carrying this T cell receptor (beta chain) has only a few counts. This specimen comes from a study of cytomegalovirus exposure and HLA in healthy donors. V lost 0 bases to trimming and J lost 10 bases, with 10 bases between them. The germline V gene has CDR1 SGHRS and CDR2 YFSETQ. This CDR3 is built from 12 residues. With 60 Vbeta and 13 Jbeta primers, the PCR was carried out. Method: immunoSEQ multiplex PCR; TCRdb's copy keeps in-frame clones and lacks some. Among under 200,000 clones listed, almost 85% were seen once. This TCR derives from a boy aged 5-17 years in good health and CMV-seronegative. Sequences were obtained from PBMCs. This rearrangement joins TRBV5-1 to TRBJ1-2; D gene ambiguous. CDR3 sequence reads: CASSLDVRSYTF. As DNA, the CDR3 is TGCGCCAGCAGCTTGGATGTCAGATCCTACACCTTC.